This is a list of T cell receptor beta chains from one sample in a study of T cell responses to AZD1222 COVID-19 vaccine. Assay: immunoSEQ multiplex PCR; the TCRdb copy retains only in-frame clones and omits some. The sample consists of around 160,000 clones, roughly 90% of them appearing once. The input for sequencing was peripheral blood, taken on day 0 of AZD1222 vaccination. The origin of the receptors is an adult in good health. Each CDR3 is given with its conserved first and last residue. The D gene is left open where the match is weak. Rows give clone size only sometimes, using once, few, many, or a class for an expanded clone.

>NA|TRBV12-1|NA|TRBJ2-1|15
TGTGCCAGCAGCCCCCTGTTCGGCGGCTACAATGAGCAGTTCTTC
CASSPLFGGYNEQFF
>NA|TRBV29-1|TRBD1|TRBJ2-7|11
TGCAGCGTTGGCGACAGGGACGAGCAGTACTTC
CSVGDRDEQYF
>NA|TRBV28|NA|TRBJ1-5|13
TGTGCCAGCAGTCAGGGTTCGGGGCAGCCCCAGCATTTT
CASSQGSGQPQHF
>NA|TRBV6-2/TRBV6-3|TRBD1|TRBJ1-2|16
TGTGCCAGCAGTTACAATGGACAGGGCGAGCTCTATGGCTACACCTTC
CASSYNGQGELYGYTF
>few|TRBV10-3|NA|TRBJ1-2|13
TGTGCCATCAGCCCGGATTCGATCAATGGCTACACCTTC
CAISPDSINGYTF
>once|TRBV11-2|TRBD1|TRBJ2-7|14
TGTGCCAGCAGTCACCCGGGACAGGGGTTCGAGCAGTACTTC
CASSHPGQGFEQYF
>NA|TRBV15|NA|TRBJ2-3|16
TGTGCCACCAGCAGAGTCCCGCTTTCAAGCACAGATACGCAGTATTTT
CATSRVPLSSTDTQYF
>NA|TRBV7-8|NA|TRBJ1-5|16
TGTGCCAGCAGCTTAGCGCCCACCGATAGCAATCAGCCCCAGCATTTT
CASSLAPTDSNQPQHF
>few|TRBV28|NA|TRBJ1-5|15
TGTGCCAGCTGGCTGACGGAAAATAGCAATCAGCCCCAGCATTTT
CASWLTENSNQPQHF
>NA|TRBV7-8|TRBD1|TRBJ1-2|15
TGTGCCAGCAGCTTATTGGGACAGGGGCAAGCTGGCTACACCTTC
CASSLLGQGQAGYTF
>NA|TRBV19|NA|TRBJ2-7|13
TGTGCCAGTAGTTCCCGACAGGTCTACGAGCAGTACTTC
CASSSRQVYEQYF
>NA|TRBV4-3|NA|TRBJ1-1|13
TGCGCCAGCAGCCAAGATCGGGCGGGGGCAGCTTTCTTT
CASSQDRAGAAFF
>NA|TRBV4-3|NA|TRBJ1-4|13
TGCGCCAGCAGCCAAGGGGTTGAGGAAAAACTGTTTTTT
CASSQGVEEKLFF
>NA|TRBV12-3/TRBV12-4|NA|TRBJ1-1|12
TGTGCCAGCATGGGGGAAACCACTGAAGCTTTCTTT
CASMGETTEAFF
>NA|TRBV5-1|NA|TRBJ2-2|14
TGCGCCAGCAGCTTGAACAGGGATACCGGGGAGCTGTTTTTT
CASSLNRDTGELFF
>NA|TRBV4-2|NA|TRBJ1-6|15
TGTGCCAGCAGGGGTTCAGGGTCCTATAATTCACCCCTCCACTTT
CASRGSGSYNSPLHF
>few|TRBV9|NA|TRBJ1-2|15
TGTGCCAGCAGCTCGAGTACGGACCCGAACTATGGCTACACCTTC
CASSSSTDPNYGYTF
>NA|TRBV9|TRBD1|TRBJ1-1|16
TGTGCCAGCAGCGTAGATCCGACAGGGGGGAACACTGAAGCTTTCTTT
CASSVDPTGGNTEAFF
>NA|TRBV7-2|TRBD1|TRBJ2-7|15
TGTGCCAGCAGCAGCCAGACCGGGACAGTCTACGAGCAGTACTTC
CASSSQTGTVYEQYF
>NA|TRBV25-1|TRBD1|TRBJ1-1|14
TGTGCCAGCAAAGGGACAGGGACATCTTTGGGGGCTTTCTTT
CASKGTGTSLGAFF
>NA|TRBV7-9|NA|TRBJ1-4|15
TGTGCCAGCAGCTCCGGAACTGCAACTAATGAAAAACTGTTTTTT
CASSSGTATNEKLFF
>NA|TRBV6-1|TRBD1|TRBJ1-5|16
TGTGCCAGCAGTGGTCTTGACAGGGAGGCAGGCCAGCCCCAGCATTTT
CASSGLDREAGQPQHF
>NA|TRBV5-4|TRBD2|TRBJ2-3|15
TGTGCCAGCAGCCGCCTAGCGGGGCTAGGAGATACGCAGTATTTT
CASSRLAGLGDTQYF
>NA|TRBV4-2|NA|TRBJ1-1|14
TGTGCCAGCAGCCATGAAGACGTAGCCACTGAAGCTTTCTTT
CASSHEDVATEAFF
>NA|TRBV11-3|NA|TRBJ1-2|12
TGTGCCAGCAGCTTACAGGGCTATGGCTACACCTTC
CASSLQGYGYTF
>NA|TRBV12-5|NA|TRBJ1-6|18
TGTGCTAGTGGTTTCCTAAGGTGGGAGCGGCGGGAAAATTCACCCCTCCACTTT
CASGFLRWERRENSPLHF
>NA|TRBV18|TRBD1|TRBJ2-3|14
TGTGCCAGCTCACCGACAGGGGGCTCCGATACGCAGTATTTT
CASSPTGGSDTQYF
>NA|TRBV19|TRBD2|TRBJ2-1|13
TGTGCCAGTAGTACGACTAGCAGGAATGAGCAGTTCTTC
CASSTTSRNEQFF
>NA|TRBV7-3|NA|TRBJ2-7|15
TGTGCCAGCAGCCAAACAAGCGGAGGACCCTACGAGCAGTACTTC
CASSQTSGGPYEQYF
>NA|TRBV5-4|NA|TRBJ1-2|14
TGTGCCAGCAGCTCCTACCGTGACACTCATGGCTACACCTTC
CASSSYRDTHGYTF
>NA|TRBV10-3|TRBD1|TRBJ1-3|15
TGTGCCATCAGCTTAACCGGGACAGGGCTAAACACCATATATTTT
CAISLTGTGLNTIYF
>NA|TRBV12-3/TRBV12-4|NA|TRBJ1-4|13
TGTGCCACCAGGGTGTCAGGGGATGAAAAACTGTTTTTT
CATRVSGDEKLFF
>NA|TRBV12-3/TRBV12-4|NA|TRBJ2-2|13
TGTGCCAGCAGCCTCAGAGTTACCGGGGAGCTGTTTTTT
CASSLRVTGELFF
>NA|TRBV6-5|NA|TRBJ2-1|15
TGTGCCAGCAGTTACGATGTTTGGCTAGTCAATGAGCAGTTCTTC
CASSYDVWLVNEQFF
>NA|TRBV19|NA|TRBJ2-5|16
TGTGCCAGTAGTCCCGGTTCGTTTCCAGAAGGGGAGACCCAGTACTTC
CASSPGSFPEGETQYF
>NA|TRBV21-1|NA|TRBJ1-2|15
TGTGCCAGCAGCAAAGAGGGACAGGGGGCGAAAGGCTACACCTTC
CASSKEGQGAKGYTF
>NA|TRBV27|NA|TRBJ2-7|14
TGTGCCAGCAGTTTAGGGCAGGCGCCCTACGAGCAGTACTTC
CASSLGQAPYEQYF
>NA|TRBV5-6|NA|TRBJ1-1|13
TGTGCCAGCAGCTTGACCTGGGGCACTGAAGCTTTCTTT
CASSLTWGTEAFF
>NA|TRBV7-6|NA|TRBJ1-3|14
TGTGCCAGCAGCCCCTCCAGCTCTGGAAACACCATATATTTT
CASSPSSSGNTIYF
>NA|TRBV7-2|NA|TRBJ1-1|12
TGTGCCAGCAGCTTAGATCCGGGAATGGTTTTCTTT
CASSLDPGMVFF
>NA|TRBV4-3|TRBD1|TRBJ1-4|16
TGCGCCAGCAGCCAAGCCGGGACAGGGGCTAATGAAAAACTGTTTTTT
CASSQAGTGANEKLFF
>NA|TRBV7-3|TRBD1|TRBJ1-3|16
TGTGCCAGCAGCTCCAGGGGGGTCGTGACTGGAAACACCATATATTTT
CASSSRGVVTGNTIYF
>NA|TRBV27|NA|TRBJ2-7|13
TGTGCCAGCAGTTTATCCCCTACTTACGAGCAGTACTTC
CASSLSPTYEQYF
>NA|TRBV9|TRBD1|TRBJ2-1|17
TGTGCCAGCAGCACCCACACGGGACAGAGTTCCTACAATGAGCAGTTCTTC
CASSTHTGQSSYNEQFF
>NA|TRBV29-1|NA|TRBJ1-2|12
TGCAGCGTTGTCGAGGGCCACTATGGCTACACCTTC
CSVVEGHYGYTF
>NA|TRBV13|NA|TRBJ2-2|17
TGTGCCAGCAGCTTCAATCCGGGGACGAAGAACACCGGGGAGCTGTTTTTT
CASSFNPGTKNTGELFF
>once|TRBV18|TRBD2|TRBJ2-1|15
TGTGCCAGCTCATCCGGACTAGCGGGAGACACTGAGCAGTTCTTC
CASSSGLAGDTEQFF
>NA|TRBV11-2|NA|TRBJ1-1|17
TGTGCCAGCAGCCCTAGTGTTGGGCGAGTTAAAAACACTGAAGCTTTCTTT
CASSPSVGRVKNTEAFF
>NA|TRBV18|NA|TRBJ1-1|12
TGTGCCAGCTCACCACGGAGGGATGAAGCTTTCTTT
CASSPRRDEAFF
>NA|TRBV28|NA|TRBJ2-2|14
TGTGCCAGCGGCGACGGACCTAACACCGGGGAGCTGTTTTTT
CASGDGPNTGELFF
>NA|TRBV6-5|NA|TRBJ1-1|13
TGTGCCAGCAGCTTAACAGCGAACACTGAAGCTTTCTTT
CASSLTANTEAFF
>NA|TRBV11-2|TRBD1|TRBJ2-7|14
TGTGCCAGCAGCGACCGGGACAGGGCGTACGAGCAGTACTTC
CASSDRDRAYEQYF
>NA|TRBV28|TRBD1|TRBJ1-1|16
TGTGCCAGCAATTTGCCAGGGGGCGCGATAGAGACTGAAGCTTTCTTT
CASNLPGGAIETEAFF
>NA|TRBV3-1/TRBV3-2|NA|TRBJ2-1|17
TGTGCCAGCAGCCAAGATCTCCTCGGGAGCTCCTACAATGAGCAGTTCTTC
CASSQDLLGSSYNEQFF
>NA|TRBV5-1|NA|TRBJ1-5|15
TGCGCCAGCAGCTTGGGGGACGGTAGCAATCAGCCCCAGCATTTT
CASSLGDGSNQPQHF